A selection of T cell receptor beta chains follows, all from one sample in a study of blood T cells in healthy people across ages. TCRdb reanalysed the 5' RACE reads using MiXCR and keeps one entry per CDR3 protein. The data hold some 750,000 distinct CDR3 sequences, with about a fifth observed a single time. Specimen: blood. The receptors derive from a man in his 70s in good health. Each CDR3 is given with its conserved first and last residue. Each record gives: clone size, V gene, J gene, D gene, CDR3 protein, CDR3 DNA. A D gene is named only where the DNA matches it firmly. The size entry is marked missing in some rows and otherwise reads once, few, many or a size class.

>few|TRBV7-2|TRBJ2-1|NA
CASSYTSTEQFF
TGTGCCAGCAGCTATACGTCAACAGAGCAGTTCTTC
>NA|TRBV29-1|TRBJ1-2|NA
CSLTPDRDYGYTF
TGCAGCTTGACCCCGGACAGAGACTATGGCTACACCTTC
>NA|TRBV7-2|TRBJ1-4|TRBD1
CASSKNRGGGLFF
TGTGCCAGCAGCAAAAACAGGGGGGGGGGACTGTTTTTT
>NA|TRBV12-5|TRBJ2-1|TRBD2
CASGYSGRPFNEQFF
TGTGCTAGTGGATATAGCGGGAGGCCGTTCAATGAGCAGTTCTTC
>NA|TRBV7-2|TRBJ2-2|NA
CASSFRARRDTGELFF
TGTGCCAGCAGCTTCAGGGCCAGGCGTGACACCGGGGAGCTGTTTTTT
>few|TRBV7-2|TRBJ1-1|NA
CASSLEWSGSTEAFF
TGTGCCAGCAGCCTTGAGTGGTCGGGGAGCACTGAAGCTTTCTTT
>few|TRBV3-1|TRBJ2-3|TRBD2
CASSQRPRLAGAQRHDTQYF
TGTGCCAGCAGCCAAAGGCCCAGGCTAGCGGGAGCCCAAAGACACGATACGCAGTATTTT
>few|TRBV5-4|TRBJ2-1|NA
CASSRGEVRPNEQFF
TGTGCCAGCAGTCGGGGAGAGGTCAGGCCCAATGAGCAGTTCTTC
>NA|TRBV7-9|TRBJ1-5|TRBD1
CASSSDREQPQHF
TGTGCCAGCAGCTCTGACAGGGAGCAGCCCCAGCATTTT
>NA|TRBV5-5|TRBJ2-3|NA
CASSLMEGSGTDTQYF
TGTGCCAGCAGCTTGATGGAGGGAAGCGGGACAGATACGCAGTATTTT
>few|TRBV20-1|TRBJ2-5|NA
CSASWRETETQYF
TGCAGTGCTTCTTGGAGGGAGACAGAGACCCAGTACTTC
>few|TRBV12-3/TRBV12-4|TRBJ2-5|NA
CASSFQGPQETQYF
TGTGCCAGCAGTTTTCAGGGACCCCAAGAGACCCAGTACTTC
>few|TRBV9|TRBJ2-2|NA
CASSEGNTGELLF
TGTGCCAGCAGCGAGGGAAACACCGGGGAGCTGCTTTTT
>few|TRBV20-1|TRBJ1-5|NA
CSAAPAGLNNQPQHF
TGCAGTGCTGCCCCCGCGGGCCTAAACAATCAGCCCCAGCATTTT
>few|TRBV3-1|TRBJ2-2|NA
CASSPPTIHTGELFF
TGTGCCAGCAGCCCGCCTACTATCCACACCGGGGAGCTGTTTTTT
>few|TRBV12-3/TRBV12-4|TRBJ2-2|TRBD2
CASSSSGSGTGELFF
TGTGCCAGCAGCTCAAGCGGGAGTGGCACCGGGGAGCTGTTTTTT
>few|TRBV20-1|TRBJ2-1|NA
CSAPDQGNEQFF
TGCAGTGCCCCAGACCAGGGGAATGAGCAGTTCTTC
>NA|TRBV5-1|TRBJ2-1|TRBD2
CASSLVGLAGIDEQFF
TGCGCCAGCAGCTTGGTAGGGCTAGCGGGAATCGATGAGCAGTTCTTC
>NA|TRBV19|TRBJ2-3|TRBD2
CASSGTGTSGTFTDTQYF
TGTGCCAGTAGTGGAACCGGGACTAGCGGGACCTTCACAGATACGCAGTATTTT
>NA|TRBV11-2|TRBJ2-7|TRBD1
CASSTTGVLLAYEQYF
TGTGCCAGCAGCACGACAGGGGTCCTCCTCGCCTACGAGCAGTACTTC
>few|TRBV7-3|TRBJ2-3|NA
CASSLMGVQDTQYF
TGTGCCAGCAGCTTAATGGGGGTACAAGATACGCAGTATTTT
>NA|TRBV14|TRBJ2-1|NA
CASSQVPNIYNEQFF
TGTGCCAGCAGCCAGGTTCCAAACATATACAATGAGCAGTTCTTC
>NA|TRBV6-2/TRBV6-3|TRBJ2-3|NA
CASSPGQFTDTQYF
TGTGCCAGCAGTCCGGGACAATTCACAGATACGCAGTATTTT
>few|TRBV9|TRBJ1-2|NA
CASSQGLNYGGYTF
TGTGCCAGCAGCCAGGGACTGAACTATGGGGGCTACACCTTC
>NA|TRBV7-2|TRBJ2-5|TRBD1
CASSSSRTGGAETQYF
TGTGCCAGCAGCTCATCCCGGACAGGGGGCGCGGAGACCCAGTACTTC
>few|TRBV20-1|TRBJ1-1|TRBD1
CRPSGQTMNTEAFF
TGCAGACCCTCGGGACAGACCATGAACACCGAAGCTTTCTTT
>once|TRBV20-1|TRBJ2-5|NA
CSARDGTLQETQYF
TGCAGTGCTAGAGACGGGACTTTACAAGAGACCCAGTACTTC
>few|TRBV5-1|TRBJ1-1|NA
CASSKGHPVETEAFF
TGCGCCAGCAGCAAGGGACACCCCGTGGAGACTGAAGCTTTCTTT
>NA|TRBV3-1|TRBJ2-3|TRBD2
CASSLWTSAPDTQYF
TGTGCCAGCAGCCTATGGACTAGCGCCCCAGATACGCAGTATTTT
>NA|TRBV7-9|TRBJ1-1|NA
CASSPPGAFGDTEAFF
TGTGCCAGCAGCCCCCCGGGGGCGTTCGGTGACACTGAAGCTTTCTTT
>NA|TRBV4-3|TRBJ2-1|TRBD2
CASSQGGRIRSGTSGTYNEQFF
TGCGCCAGCAGCCAAGGTGGGCGGATTAGATCCGGGACTAGCGGGACATACAATGAGCAGTTCTTC